The TCR beta chain described here comes from a study of blood T cell repertoires in COVID-19. Germline values: CDR1 SEHNR, CDR2 FQNEAQ (reference sequence). V was clipped by 8 bases and J by 4 bases; unmatched bases: 10. The CDR3 is 14 residues long. In the authors' methods: Using reference gene primer amplification, nucleated cell counts were estimated. TCRdb keeps only in-frame clones here, not all; method: immunoSEQ multiplex PCR. V and J calls and clone size are those listed in that table; D and trimming were worked out from the DNA. The sample yields 120,000 or so clones, 65% to 80% seen once. The material sequenced was peripheral blood. The chain carries TRBV7-9 and TRBJ2-7, with 8 bases that match TRBD1. The receptor was derived from an older woman with acute or convalescent COVID-19. In DNA form, the CDR3 reads TGTGCCAGCGGGCGGACAGGGCCCAATTACGAGCAGTACTTC. Residues: CASGRTGPNYEQYF.